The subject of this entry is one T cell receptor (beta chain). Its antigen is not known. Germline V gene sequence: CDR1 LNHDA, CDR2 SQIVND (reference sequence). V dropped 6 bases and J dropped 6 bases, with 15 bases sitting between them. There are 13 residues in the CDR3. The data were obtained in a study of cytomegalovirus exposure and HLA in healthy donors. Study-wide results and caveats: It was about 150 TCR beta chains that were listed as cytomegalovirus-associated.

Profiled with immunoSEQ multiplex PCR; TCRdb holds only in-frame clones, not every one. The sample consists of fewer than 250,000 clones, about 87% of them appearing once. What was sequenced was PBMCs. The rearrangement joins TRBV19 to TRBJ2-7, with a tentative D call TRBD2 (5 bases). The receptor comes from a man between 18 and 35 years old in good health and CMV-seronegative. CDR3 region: CASSNTAETEQYF. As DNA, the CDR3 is TGTGCCAGTAGCAATACAGCGGAGACCGAGCAGTACTTC. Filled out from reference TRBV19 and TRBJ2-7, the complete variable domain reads DGGITQSPKYLFRKEGQNVTLSCEQNLNHDAMYWYRQDPGQGLRLIYYSQIVNDFQKGDIAEGYSVSREKKESFPLTVTSAQKNPTAFYLCASSNTAETEQYFGPGTRLTVT.